Listed below are T cell receptor beta chains from one sample, sequenced in a study of blood T cell repertoires in COVID-19. Profiled with immunoSEQ multiplex PCR; TCRdb holds only in-frame clones, not every one. The sample includes over 30,000 clones, about 90% seen only once; the top ten take roughly 19%. The sequenced material came from peripheral blood. These receptors were collected from a man older than 75 with acute or convalescent COVID-19. Each CDR3 is given with its conserved first and last residue.

v_gene,j_gene,CDR3aa
TRBV9,TRBJ2-1,CASSTSRLAGLFF
TRBV24-1,TRBJ2-2,CATLAGATGELFF
TRBV29-1,TRBJ1-1,CSVGGGQLEEF
TRBV7-8,TRBJ1-1,CASSLGGRQNTEAFF
TRBV5-4,TRBJ1-1,CASSGGQWTEAFF
TRBV18,TRBJ2-2,CASSPQGPNTGELFF
TRBV27,TRBJ1-2,CATRFGGSLYGYTF
TRBV5-4,TRBJ1-1,CASSFPGGGKDTEAFF
TRBV23-1,TRBJ1-2,CASSQSAGERVYGYTF
TRBV29-1,TRBJ2-5,CSVAGVQETQYF
TRBV6-5,TRBJ2-5,CASSTQAETQYF
TRBV11-1,TRBJ2-6,CASSPRGSGANVLTF
TRBV11-2,TRBJ2-7,CASSSSGTRYEQYF
TRBV28,TRBJ1-1,CAIRTGPEAFF
TRBV5-1,TRBJ2-1,CASSYRLATEQFF
TRBV5-4,TRBJ1-1,CASSPRMTGMNTEAFF
TRBV5-1,TRBJ1-3,CASSLGTLATGNTIYF
TRBV19,TRBJ1-2,CASSTTGATAPPSYGYTF
TRBV28,TRBJ1-1,CASSLLRQGGRNTEAFF
TRBV7-3,TRBJ1-2,CASSSGTANLLYGYTF
TRBV5-1,TRBJ2-7,CASSLGGQGAIYEQYF
TRBV15,TRBJ1-3,CATSRAGTGFNTIYF
TRBV5-4,TRBJ1-6,CASSLVAGGNMDSPLHF